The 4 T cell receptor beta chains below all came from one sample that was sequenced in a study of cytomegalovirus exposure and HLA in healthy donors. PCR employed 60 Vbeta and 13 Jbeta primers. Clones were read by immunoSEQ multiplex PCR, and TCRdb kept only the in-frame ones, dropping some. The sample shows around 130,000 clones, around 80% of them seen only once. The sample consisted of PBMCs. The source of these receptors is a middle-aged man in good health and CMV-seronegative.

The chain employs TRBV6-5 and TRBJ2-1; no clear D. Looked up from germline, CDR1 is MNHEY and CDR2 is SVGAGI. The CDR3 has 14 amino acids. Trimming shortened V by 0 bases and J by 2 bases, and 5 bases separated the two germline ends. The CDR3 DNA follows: TGTGCCAGCAGTTACTCGGCCACCTACAATGAGCAGTTCTTC. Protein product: CASSYSATYNEQFF.

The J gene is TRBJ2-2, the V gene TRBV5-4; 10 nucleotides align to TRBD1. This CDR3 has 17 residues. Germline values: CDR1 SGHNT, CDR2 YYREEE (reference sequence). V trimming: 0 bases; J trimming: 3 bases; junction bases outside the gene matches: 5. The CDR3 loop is CASSLAGTGVDTGELFF. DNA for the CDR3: TGTGCCAGCAGCTTGGCCGGGACAGGGGTGGACACCGGGGAGCTGTTTTTT.

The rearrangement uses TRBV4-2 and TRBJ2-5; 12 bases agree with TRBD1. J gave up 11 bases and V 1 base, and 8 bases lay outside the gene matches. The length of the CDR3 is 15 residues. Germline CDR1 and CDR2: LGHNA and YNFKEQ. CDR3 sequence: CASSQGGQGAGEQYF. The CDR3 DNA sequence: TGTGCCAGCAGCCAAGGGGGACAGGGGGCGGGGGAGCAGTACTTC.

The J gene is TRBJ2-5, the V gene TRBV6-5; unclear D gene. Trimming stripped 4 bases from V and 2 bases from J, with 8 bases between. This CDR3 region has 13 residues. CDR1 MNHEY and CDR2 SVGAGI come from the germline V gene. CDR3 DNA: TGTGCCAGCAGTTCCCCGGTTCAAGAGACCCAGTACTTC. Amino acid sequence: CASSSPVQETQYF.